The clone carrying this T cell receptor (beta chain) has at least ten counts. The antigen is unknown. TCRdb re-called the 5' RACE reads with MiXCR, one entry per CDR3 protein. The repertoire holds roughly 59,000 distinct CDR3 sequences, with roughly 4.9% as singletons. The data belong to a study of neurological immune-mediated disorders. Whole-study results and caveats: HTLV-1-associated myelopathy displayed the greatest TCR clonal expansion, and multiple sclerosis exhibited the smallest, lower than that of healthy controls.

The V and J ends lost 6 bases and 2 bases respectively, with 14 bases between them. Germline V lookup: CDR1 SGDLS, CDR2 YYNGEE. The length of the CDR3 is 14 residues. The sequence was obtained from a human donor with multiple sclerosis. The donor label of this sample is uncertain. The rearrangement joins TRBV9 to TRBJ2-5; D not resolved. The sequenced material came from PBMCs. The CDR3 loop is CASNREPRQETQYF. As DNA, the CDR3 is TGTGCCAGCAACAGAGAACCAAGACAAGAGACCCAGTACTTC.